The source of this T cell receptor (beta chain) is a study of blood T cell repertoires in COVID-19. Study overall: Both acute and convalescent COVID-19 samples were obtained from the United States, Italy and Spain. T cells, B-cell-depleted T cells, or PBMCs provided the cDNA or gDNA that served as material.

Per the original methods: Amplification of reference gene primers was used by the study to estimate nucleated cell counts. Here immunoSEQ multiplex PCR was the method, and the copy in TCRdb shows in-frame clones only, minus some. From that table come the V and J calls and clone size; the DNA was used to work out D and trimming. The top ten clones hold less than 2% of a sample with around 140,000 clones, 88% of them seen once. This receptor was obtained from a man between 70 and 80 years old with acute or convalescent COVID-19. Sample: peripheral blood.

The CDR3 spells CATTQGAGTEAFF. The CDR3, as DNA: TGTGCCACCACACAGGGGGCCGGCACTGAAGCTTTCTTT. V is TRBV19 and J is TRBJ1-1, with TRBD1 matching over 9 bases. The germline V gene has CDR1 LNHDA and CDR2 SQIVND (reference sequence). This CDR3 region has 13 residues. After removal of 10 bases from V and 4 bases from J, the junction contained 7 bases not matched to a gene. The full variable domain, in which reference TRBV19 and TRBJ1-1 provide the parts outside the CDR3, is DGGITQSPKYLFRKEGQNVTLSCEQNLNHDAMYWYRQDPGQGLRLIYYSQIVNDFQKGDIAEGYSVSREKKESFPLTVTSAQKNPTAFYLCATTQGAGTEAFFGQGTRLTVV.